Below, 10 T cell receptor beta chains from the same sample are listed, as sequenced in a study of shared clonotypes between healthy human individuals. Assay used: immunoSEQ multiplex PCR; TCRdb lists only in-frame clones, some missing. The table includes about 650,000 clones, 95% to 96% detected once. As defined, naive CD8 cells were CD45RO-negative and positively selected for CCR7, with terminally differentiated effector memory CD45RA+ cells excluded. Sequencing used naive CD8+ T cells sorted from blood. The receptors were sampled from a woman under 40 in good health.

The gene calls are TRBV20-1 and TRBJ2-5; possibly TRBD2 for D (5 bases). Trimming shortened V by 6 bases and J by 7 bases, and 12 bases separated the two germline ends. This CDR3 has 11 amino acids. Per the germline V gene, CDR1 is DFQATT and CDR2 is SNEGSKA (reference sequence). The CDR3: CSARRDGTQYF. The CDR3 DNA reads as TGCAGTGCGCGTCGGGATGGGACCCAGTACTTC.

There are a few counts of this clone. This chain joins TRBV11-2 and TRBJ1-4; 8 bases are a match to TRBD1. The germline V gene encodes CDR1 SGHAT and CDR2 FQNNGV. The V gene end was trimmed by 4 bases and the J gene end by 8 bases; junction bases not matched to a gene: 6. The CDR3 is 14 residues long. This CDR3 is CASSWTGNNEKLFF. The CDR3 region has the DNA TGTGCCAGCAGCTGGACAGGGAATAACGAAAAACTGTTTTTT.

The rearrangement uses TRBV25-1 and TRBJ1-1; D gene unclear. Germline assignment: CDR1 MGHDK and CDR2 SYGVNS. V gave up 5 bases and J gave up 2 bases, with 9 bases separating them. The CDR3 extends over 13 amino acids. CDR3 sequence reads: CASSFSLNTEAFF. In DNA, the CDR3 is TGTGCCAGCAGTTTTTCACTTAACACTGAAGCTTTCTTT.

This chain connects TRBV7-9 to TRBJ2-7; maybe TRBD1 (6 bases). V was shortened by 0 bases and J by 4 bases, with 13 bases between the two germline ends. The CDR3 extends over 15 amino acids. CDR1 and CDR2 from the germline V gene are SEHNR and FQNEAQ (reference sequence). The CDR3 here is CASSLAIAGTYEQYF. Here the CDR3 DNA reads TGTGCCAGCAGCTTAGCCATCGCAGGGACATACGAGCAGTACTTC.

The gene calls are TRBV4-1 and TRBJ2-6; weak D call: TRBD1 (6 bases). This CDR3 region has 14 residues. V dropped 0 bases and J dropped 9 bases, with 9 bases sitting between them. The germline V gene encodes CDR1 MGHRA and CDR2 YSYEKL. The CDR3 protein is CASSQDRGVNVLTF. CDR3 nucleotide sequence: TGCGCCAGCAGCCAAGACAGGGGAGTCAACGTCCTGACTTTC.

The rearrangement links TRBV5-6 to TRBJ2-1; no reliable D call. V was clipped by 5 bases and J by 5 bases, with 5 bases between them. This CDR3 spans 11 amino acids. Germline loops: CDR1 SGHDT, CDR2 YYEEEE. The CDR3 loop is CASRVNNEQFF. The CDR3 DNA sequence: TGTGCCAGCAGGGTGAACAATGAGCAGTTCTTC.

V is TRBV11-2 and J is TRBJ2-1; 13 bases match TRBD2. After removal of 2 bases from V and 2 bases from J, the junction contained 9 bases not matched to a gene. The CDR3 consists of 19 residues. Germline V gene lookup returns CDR1 SGHAT and CDR2 FQNNGV. The CDR3 DNA follows: TGTGCCAGCAGCTTAACGGGACTAGCGGGACGCCTCCCCTACAATGAGCAGTTCTTC. Translating gives CASSLTGLAGRLPYNEQFF.

This clone was seen only a few times. The chain links TRBV5-1 to TRBJ1-1; D is ambiguous. Per germline, CDR1 SGHRS and CDR2 YFSETQ. V lost 4 bases, J lost 2 bases, and 9 bases lay in between. This CDR3 contains 13 residues. The CDR3 DNA follows: TGCGCCAGCAGCACGGGAGCCAACACTGAAGCTTTCTTT. Its translation: CASSTGANTEAFF.

This chain joins TRBV6-5 and TRBJ2-7, with D perhaps matching TRBD2 (6 bases). The CDR3 runs to 15 residues. V shed 3 bases and J shed 6 bases, with 18 bases lying between them. Germline assignment: CDR1 MNHEY and CDR2 SVGAGI. CDR3 bases: TGTGCCAGCAGTTATCGCGAGGAGGGTTTAGGCGAGCAGTACTTC. Residues: CASSYREEGLGEQYF.

The genes are TRBV19 and TRBJ1-5; possibly TRBD1 for D (6 bases). V gave up 4 bases and J gave up 7 bases, with 17 bases separating them. This CDR3 comprises 15 residues. The germline gives CDR1 LNHDA, CDR2 SQIVND (reference sequence). CDR3 sequence reads: CASSSRGGVRQPQHF. DNA for the CDR3: TGTGCCAGTAGTAGTCGAGGGGGGGTAAGGCAGCCCCAGCATTTT.